This T cell receptor beta chain was sequenced for a study of T-cell memory formation after mild COVID-19. Study as a whole: There were largely donor-specific TCR clusters.

TCRdb called the 5' RACE reads again in MiXCR, with one record for every CDR3 protein. The repertoire includes about 470,000 distinct CDR3 sequences, 15% to 20% of them detected once, and over 9% sits in the top ten. What was sequenced was PBMCs or a T cell subset sorted from them (not recorded which). The sequence came from an adult woman who had mild COVID-19 (a few samples of this study predate the infection). Cell type and time point are not known.

The CDR3 here is CASSKAPGQETQYF. In DNA form, the CDR3 reads TGTGCCAGCAGCAAAGCGCCAGGGCAAGAGACCCAGTACTTC. The V gene is TRBV21-1, the J gene TRBJ2-5; whether TRBD1, the table's D call, matches the DNA was not checked. TRBV21-1 counts as a pseudogene. The CDR3 sequence is 14 residues long.